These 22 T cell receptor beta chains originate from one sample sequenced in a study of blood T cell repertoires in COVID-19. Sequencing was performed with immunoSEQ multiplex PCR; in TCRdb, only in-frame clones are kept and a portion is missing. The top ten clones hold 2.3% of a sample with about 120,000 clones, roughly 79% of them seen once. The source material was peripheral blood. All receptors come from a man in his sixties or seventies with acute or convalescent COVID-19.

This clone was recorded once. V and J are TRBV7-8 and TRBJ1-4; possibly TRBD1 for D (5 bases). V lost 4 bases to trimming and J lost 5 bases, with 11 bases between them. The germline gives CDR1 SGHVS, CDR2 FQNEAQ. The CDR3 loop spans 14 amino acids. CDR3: CASSSSRVNEKLFF. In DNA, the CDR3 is TGTGCCAGCAGCTCGTCCAGGGTAAATGAAAAACTGTTTTTT.

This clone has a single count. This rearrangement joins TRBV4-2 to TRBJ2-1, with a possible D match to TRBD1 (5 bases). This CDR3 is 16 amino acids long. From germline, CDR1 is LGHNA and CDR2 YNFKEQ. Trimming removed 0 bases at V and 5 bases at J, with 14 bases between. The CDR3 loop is CASSQDFRVQHNEQFF. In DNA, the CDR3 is TGTGCCAGCAGCCAAGATTTCAGGGTACAGCACAATGAGCAGTTCTTC.

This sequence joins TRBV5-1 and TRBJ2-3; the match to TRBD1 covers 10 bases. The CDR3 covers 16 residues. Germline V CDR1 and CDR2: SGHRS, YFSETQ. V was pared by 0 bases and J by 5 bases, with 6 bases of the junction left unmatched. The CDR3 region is CASSLVTGGIGDTQYF. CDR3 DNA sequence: TGCGCCAGCAGCTTGGTGACAGGGGGCATAGGAGATACGCAGTATTTT. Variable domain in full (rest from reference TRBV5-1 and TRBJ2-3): KAGVTQTPRYLIKTRGQQVTLSCSPISGHRSVSWYQQTPGQGLQFLFEYFSETQRNKGNFPGRFSGRQFSNSRSEMNVSTLELGDSALYLCASSLVTGGIGDTQYFGPGTRLTVL.

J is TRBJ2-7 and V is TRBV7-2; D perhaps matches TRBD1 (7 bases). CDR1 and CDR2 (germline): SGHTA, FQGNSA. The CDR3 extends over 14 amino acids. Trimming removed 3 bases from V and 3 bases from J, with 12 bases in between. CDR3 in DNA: TGTGCCAGCAGCTTGGCAGGGGGGCACTACGAGCAGTACTTC. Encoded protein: CASSLAGGHYEQYF.

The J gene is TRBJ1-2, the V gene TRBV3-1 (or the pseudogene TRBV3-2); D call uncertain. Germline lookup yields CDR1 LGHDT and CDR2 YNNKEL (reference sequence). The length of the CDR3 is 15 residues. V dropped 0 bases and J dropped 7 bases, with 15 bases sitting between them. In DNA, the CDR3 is TGTGCCAGCAGCCAAGATCTTGCCGATTTGGCTGGCTACACCTTC. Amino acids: CASSQDLADLAGYTF.

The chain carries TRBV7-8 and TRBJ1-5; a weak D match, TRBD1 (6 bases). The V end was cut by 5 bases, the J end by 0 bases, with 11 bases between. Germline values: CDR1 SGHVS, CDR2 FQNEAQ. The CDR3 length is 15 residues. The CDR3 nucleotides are TGTGCCAGCAGCAAGGACAGTTATAGCAATCAGCCCCAGCATTTT. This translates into CASSKDSYSNQPQHF.

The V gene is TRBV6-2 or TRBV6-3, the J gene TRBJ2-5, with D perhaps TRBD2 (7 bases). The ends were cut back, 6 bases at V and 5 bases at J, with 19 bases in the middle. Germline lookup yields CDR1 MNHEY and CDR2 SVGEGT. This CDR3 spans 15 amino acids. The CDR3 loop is CASSGAGATGETQYF. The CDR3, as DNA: TGTGCCAGCAGCGGCGCGGGGGCCACCGGGGAGACCCAGTACTTC.

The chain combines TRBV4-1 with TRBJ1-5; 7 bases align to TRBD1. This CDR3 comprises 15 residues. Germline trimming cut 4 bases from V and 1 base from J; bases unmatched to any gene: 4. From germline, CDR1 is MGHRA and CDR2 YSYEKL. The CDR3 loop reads CASSPRDRSNQPQHF. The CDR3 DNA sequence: TGCGCCAGCAGCCCCCGGGACAGAAGCAATCAGCCCCAGCATTTT.

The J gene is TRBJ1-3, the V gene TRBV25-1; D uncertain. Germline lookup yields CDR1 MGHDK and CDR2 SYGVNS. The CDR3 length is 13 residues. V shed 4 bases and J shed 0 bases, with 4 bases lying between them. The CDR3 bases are TGTGCCAGCAGTGCCAGCTCTGGAAACACCATATATTTT. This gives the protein CASSASSGNTIYF. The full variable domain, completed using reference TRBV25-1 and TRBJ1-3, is EADIYQTPRYLVIGTGKKITLECSQTMGHDKMYWYQQDPGMELHLIHYSYGVNSTEKGDLSSESTVSRIRTEHFPLTLESARPSHTSQYLCASSASSGNTIYFGEGSWLTVV.

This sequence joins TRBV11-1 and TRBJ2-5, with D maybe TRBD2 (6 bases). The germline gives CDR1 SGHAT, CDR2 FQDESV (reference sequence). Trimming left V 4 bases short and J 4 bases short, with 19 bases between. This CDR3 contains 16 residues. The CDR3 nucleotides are TGTGCCAGCAGCTCTAGTGGAGGAGGGCACGGAGAGACCCAGTACTTC. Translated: CASSSSGGGHGETQYF.

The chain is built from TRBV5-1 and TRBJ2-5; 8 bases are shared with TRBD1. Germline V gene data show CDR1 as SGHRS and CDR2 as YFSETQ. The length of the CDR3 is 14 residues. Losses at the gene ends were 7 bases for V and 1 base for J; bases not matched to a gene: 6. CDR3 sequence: CASGSTGVQETQYF. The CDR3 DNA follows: TGCGCCAGCGGGTCGACAGGGGTCCAAGAGACCCAGTACTTC.

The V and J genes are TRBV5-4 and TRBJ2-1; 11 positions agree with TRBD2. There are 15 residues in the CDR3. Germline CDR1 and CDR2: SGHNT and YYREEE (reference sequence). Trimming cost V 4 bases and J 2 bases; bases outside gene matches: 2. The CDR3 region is CASSLSGGAYNEQFF. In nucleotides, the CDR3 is TGTGCCAGCAGCCTTAGCGGGGGGGCCTACAATGAGCAGTTCTTC.

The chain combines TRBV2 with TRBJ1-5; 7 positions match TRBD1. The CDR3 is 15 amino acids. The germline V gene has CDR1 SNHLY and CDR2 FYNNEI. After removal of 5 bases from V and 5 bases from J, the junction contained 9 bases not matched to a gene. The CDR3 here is CASSTSGTAYQPQHF. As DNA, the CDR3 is TGTGCCAGCAGTACCTCCGGGACAGCTTATCAGCCCCAGCATTTT. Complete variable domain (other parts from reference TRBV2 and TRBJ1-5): EPEVTQTPSHQVTQMGQEVILRCVPISNHLYFYWYRQILGQKVEFLVSFYNNEISEKSEIFDDQFSVERPDGSNFTLKIRSTKLEDSAMYFCASSTSGTAYQPQHFGDGTRLSIL.

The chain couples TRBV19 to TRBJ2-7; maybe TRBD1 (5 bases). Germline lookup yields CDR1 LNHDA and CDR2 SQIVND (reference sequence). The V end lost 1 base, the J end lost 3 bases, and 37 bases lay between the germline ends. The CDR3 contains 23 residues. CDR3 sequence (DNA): TGTGCCAGTAGTATAGTGGGGTTAGACTCCTCGGGCGTATTTGGGGCCTACGACTACGAGCAGTACTTC. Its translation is CASSIVGLDSSGVFGAYDYEQYF. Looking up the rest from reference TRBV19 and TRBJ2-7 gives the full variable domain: DGGITQSPKYLFRKEGQNVTLSCEQNLNHDAMYWYRQDPGQGLRLIYYSQIVNDFQKGDIAEGYSVSREKKESFPLTVTSAQKNPTAFYLCASSIVGLDSSGVFGAYDYEQYFGPGTRLTVT.

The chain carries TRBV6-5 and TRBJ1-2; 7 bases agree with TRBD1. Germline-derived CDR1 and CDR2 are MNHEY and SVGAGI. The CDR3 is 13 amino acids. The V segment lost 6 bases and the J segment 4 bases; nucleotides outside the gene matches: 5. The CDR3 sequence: CASSKQGSYGYTF. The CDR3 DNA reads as TGTGCCAGCAGCAAACAGGGGTCCTATGGCTACACCTTC.

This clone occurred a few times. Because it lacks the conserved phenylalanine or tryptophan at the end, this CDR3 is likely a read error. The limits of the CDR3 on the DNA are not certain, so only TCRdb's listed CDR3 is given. CDR3 region: CSVEDPAGTEPLI. The chain joins TRBV29-1 to TRBJ1-2; no check of the table's D call, TRBD1, against the DNA was made. Germline lookup yields CDR1 SQVTM and CDR2 ANQGSEA. Including both end residues, the CDR3 is 13 amino acids long.

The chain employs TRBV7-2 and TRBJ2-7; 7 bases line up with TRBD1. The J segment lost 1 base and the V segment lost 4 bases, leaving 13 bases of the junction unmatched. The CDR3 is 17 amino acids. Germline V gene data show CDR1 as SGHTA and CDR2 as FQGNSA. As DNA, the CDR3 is TGTGCCAGCAGCTCACCAAACAGGGGTAGGGTTTCCTACGAGCAGTACTTC. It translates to CASSSPNRGRVSYEQYF.

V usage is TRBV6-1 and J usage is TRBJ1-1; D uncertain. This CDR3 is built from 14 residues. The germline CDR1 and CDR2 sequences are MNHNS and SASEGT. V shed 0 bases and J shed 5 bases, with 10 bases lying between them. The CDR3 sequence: CASSEAREGTEAFF. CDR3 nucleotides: TGTGCCAGCAGTGAAGCGAGGGAGGGAACTGAAGCTTTCTTT.

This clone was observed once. For the CDR3, the DNA is TGTGCCAGCAGTTACTTCTCAGGGCCCATGAACACTGAAGCTTTCTTT. Its translation: CASSYFSGPMNTEAFF. The rearrangement uses TRBV6-7 and TRBJ1-1, with D tentatively TRBD1 (5 bases). Being an ORF, TRBV6-7 has a function that is uncertain. V was cut by 1 base and J by 0 bases, with 12 bases left in between. This CDR3 contains 16 residues.

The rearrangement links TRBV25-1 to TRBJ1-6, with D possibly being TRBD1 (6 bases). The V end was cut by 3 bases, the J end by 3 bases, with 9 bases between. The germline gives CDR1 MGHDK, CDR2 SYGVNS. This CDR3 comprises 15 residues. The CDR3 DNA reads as TGTGCCAGCAGTGACAGGGGAGACTATAATTCACCCCTCCACTTT. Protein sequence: CASSDRGDYNSPLHF.

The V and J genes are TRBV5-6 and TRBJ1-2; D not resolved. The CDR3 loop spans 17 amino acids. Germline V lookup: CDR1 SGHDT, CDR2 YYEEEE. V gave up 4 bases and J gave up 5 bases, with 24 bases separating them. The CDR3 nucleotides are TGTGCCAGCAGCCTCCAGCATGGTGCCGGGGTCGGTTATGGCTACACCTTC. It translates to CASSLQHGAGVGYGYTF.

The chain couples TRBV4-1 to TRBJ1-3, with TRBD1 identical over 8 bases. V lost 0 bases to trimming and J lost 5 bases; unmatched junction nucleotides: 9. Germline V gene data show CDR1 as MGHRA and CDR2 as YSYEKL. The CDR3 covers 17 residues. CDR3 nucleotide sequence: TGCGCCAGCAGCCAAGATCCGCCAGGGGGCATTCGAAACACCATATATTTT. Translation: CASSQDPPGGIRNTIYF.